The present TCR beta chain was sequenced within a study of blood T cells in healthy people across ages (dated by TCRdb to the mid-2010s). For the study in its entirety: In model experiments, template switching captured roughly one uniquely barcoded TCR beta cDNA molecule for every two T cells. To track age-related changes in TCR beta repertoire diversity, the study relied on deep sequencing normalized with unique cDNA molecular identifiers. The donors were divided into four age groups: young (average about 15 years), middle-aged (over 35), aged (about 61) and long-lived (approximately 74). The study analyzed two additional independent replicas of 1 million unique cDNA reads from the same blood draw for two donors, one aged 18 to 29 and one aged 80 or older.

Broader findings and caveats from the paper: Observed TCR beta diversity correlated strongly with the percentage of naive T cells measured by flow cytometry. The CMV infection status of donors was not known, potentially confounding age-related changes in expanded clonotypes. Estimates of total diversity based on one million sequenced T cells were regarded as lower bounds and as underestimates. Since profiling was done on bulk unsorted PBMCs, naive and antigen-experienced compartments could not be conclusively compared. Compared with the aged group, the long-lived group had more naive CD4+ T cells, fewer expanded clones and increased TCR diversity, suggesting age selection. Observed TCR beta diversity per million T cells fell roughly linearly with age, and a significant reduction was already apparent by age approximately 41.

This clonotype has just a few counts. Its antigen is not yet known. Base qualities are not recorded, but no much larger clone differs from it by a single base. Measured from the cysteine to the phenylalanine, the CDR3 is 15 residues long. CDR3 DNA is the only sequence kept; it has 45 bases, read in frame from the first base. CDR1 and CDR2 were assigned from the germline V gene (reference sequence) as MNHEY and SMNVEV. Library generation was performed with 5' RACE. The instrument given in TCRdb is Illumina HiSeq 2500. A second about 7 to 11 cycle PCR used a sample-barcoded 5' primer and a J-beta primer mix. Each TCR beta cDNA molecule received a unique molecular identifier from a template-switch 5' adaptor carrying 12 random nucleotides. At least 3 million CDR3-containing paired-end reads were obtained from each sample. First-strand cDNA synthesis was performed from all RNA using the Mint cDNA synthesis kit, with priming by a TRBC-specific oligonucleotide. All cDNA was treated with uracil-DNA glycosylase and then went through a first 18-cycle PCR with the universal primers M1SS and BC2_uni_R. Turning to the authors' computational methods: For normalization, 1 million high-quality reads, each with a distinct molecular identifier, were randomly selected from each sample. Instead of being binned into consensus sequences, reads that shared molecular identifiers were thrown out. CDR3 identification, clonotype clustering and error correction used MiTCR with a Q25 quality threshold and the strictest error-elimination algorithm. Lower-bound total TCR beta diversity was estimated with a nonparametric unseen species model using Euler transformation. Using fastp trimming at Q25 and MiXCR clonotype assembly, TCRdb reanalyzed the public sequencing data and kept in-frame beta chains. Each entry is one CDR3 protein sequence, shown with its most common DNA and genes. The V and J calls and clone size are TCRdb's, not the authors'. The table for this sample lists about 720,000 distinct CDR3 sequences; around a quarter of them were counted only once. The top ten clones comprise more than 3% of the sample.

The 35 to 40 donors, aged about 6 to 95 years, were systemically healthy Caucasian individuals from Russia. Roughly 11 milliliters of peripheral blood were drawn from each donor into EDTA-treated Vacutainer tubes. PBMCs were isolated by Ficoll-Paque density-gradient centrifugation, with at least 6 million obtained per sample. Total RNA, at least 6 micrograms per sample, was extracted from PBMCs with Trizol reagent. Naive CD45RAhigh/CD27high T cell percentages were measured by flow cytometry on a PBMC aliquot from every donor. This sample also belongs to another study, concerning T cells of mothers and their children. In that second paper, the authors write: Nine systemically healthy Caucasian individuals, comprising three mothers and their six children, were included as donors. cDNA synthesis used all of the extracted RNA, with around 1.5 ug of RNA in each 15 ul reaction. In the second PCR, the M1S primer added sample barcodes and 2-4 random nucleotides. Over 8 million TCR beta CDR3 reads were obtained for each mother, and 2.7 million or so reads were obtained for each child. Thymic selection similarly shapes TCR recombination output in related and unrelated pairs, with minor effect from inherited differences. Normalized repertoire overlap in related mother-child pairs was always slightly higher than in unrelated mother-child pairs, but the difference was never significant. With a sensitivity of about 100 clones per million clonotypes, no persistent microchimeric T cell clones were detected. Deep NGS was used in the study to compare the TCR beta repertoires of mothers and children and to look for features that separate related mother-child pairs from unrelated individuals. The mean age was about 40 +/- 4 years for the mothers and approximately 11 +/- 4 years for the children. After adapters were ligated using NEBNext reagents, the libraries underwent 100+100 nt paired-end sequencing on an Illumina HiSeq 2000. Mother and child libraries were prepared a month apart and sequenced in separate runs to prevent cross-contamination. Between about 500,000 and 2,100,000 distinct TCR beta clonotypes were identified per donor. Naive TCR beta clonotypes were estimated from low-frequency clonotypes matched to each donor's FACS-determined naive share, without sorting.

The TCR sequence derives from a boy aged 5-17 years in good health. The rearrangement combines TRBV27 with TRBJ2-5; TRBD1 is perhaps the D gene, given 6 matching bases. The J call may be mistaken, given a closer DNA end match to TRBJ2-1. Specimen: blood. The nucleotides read TGTGCCAGCGAATTACGCATGGGGGCGCGGGATGAGCAGTTCTTC. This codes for CASELRMGARDEQFF.